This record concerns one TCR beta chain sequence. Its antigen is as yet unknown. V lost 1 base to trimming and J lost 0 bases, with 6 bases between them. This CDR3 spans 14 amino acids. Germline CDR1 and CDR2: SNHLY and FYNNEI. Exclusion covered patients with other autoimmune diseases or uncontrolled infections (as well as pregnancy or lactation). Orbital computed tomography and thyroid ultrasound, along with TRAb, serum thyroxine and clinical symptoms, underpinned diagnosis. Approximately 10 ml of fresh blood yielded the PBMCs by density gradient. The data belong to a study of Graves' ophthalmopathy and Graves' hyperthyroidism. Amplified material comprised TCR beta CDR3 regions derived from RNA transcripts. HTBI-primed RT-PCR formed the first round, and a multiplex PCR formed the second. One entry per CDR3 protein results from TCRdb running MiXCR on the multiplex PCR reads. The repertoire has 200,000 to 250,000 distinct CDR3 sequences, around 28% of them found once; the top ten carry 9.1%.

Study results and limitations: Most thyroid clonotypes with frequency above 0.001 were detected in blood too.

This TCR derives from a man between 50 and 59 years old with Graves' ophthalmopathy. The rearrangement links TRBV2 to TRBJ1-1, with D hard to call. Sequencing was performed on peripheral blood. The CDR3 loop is CASSEVAMNTEAFF. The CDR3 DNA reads TGTGCCAGCAGTGAAGTTGCCATGAACACTGAAGCTTTCTTT.